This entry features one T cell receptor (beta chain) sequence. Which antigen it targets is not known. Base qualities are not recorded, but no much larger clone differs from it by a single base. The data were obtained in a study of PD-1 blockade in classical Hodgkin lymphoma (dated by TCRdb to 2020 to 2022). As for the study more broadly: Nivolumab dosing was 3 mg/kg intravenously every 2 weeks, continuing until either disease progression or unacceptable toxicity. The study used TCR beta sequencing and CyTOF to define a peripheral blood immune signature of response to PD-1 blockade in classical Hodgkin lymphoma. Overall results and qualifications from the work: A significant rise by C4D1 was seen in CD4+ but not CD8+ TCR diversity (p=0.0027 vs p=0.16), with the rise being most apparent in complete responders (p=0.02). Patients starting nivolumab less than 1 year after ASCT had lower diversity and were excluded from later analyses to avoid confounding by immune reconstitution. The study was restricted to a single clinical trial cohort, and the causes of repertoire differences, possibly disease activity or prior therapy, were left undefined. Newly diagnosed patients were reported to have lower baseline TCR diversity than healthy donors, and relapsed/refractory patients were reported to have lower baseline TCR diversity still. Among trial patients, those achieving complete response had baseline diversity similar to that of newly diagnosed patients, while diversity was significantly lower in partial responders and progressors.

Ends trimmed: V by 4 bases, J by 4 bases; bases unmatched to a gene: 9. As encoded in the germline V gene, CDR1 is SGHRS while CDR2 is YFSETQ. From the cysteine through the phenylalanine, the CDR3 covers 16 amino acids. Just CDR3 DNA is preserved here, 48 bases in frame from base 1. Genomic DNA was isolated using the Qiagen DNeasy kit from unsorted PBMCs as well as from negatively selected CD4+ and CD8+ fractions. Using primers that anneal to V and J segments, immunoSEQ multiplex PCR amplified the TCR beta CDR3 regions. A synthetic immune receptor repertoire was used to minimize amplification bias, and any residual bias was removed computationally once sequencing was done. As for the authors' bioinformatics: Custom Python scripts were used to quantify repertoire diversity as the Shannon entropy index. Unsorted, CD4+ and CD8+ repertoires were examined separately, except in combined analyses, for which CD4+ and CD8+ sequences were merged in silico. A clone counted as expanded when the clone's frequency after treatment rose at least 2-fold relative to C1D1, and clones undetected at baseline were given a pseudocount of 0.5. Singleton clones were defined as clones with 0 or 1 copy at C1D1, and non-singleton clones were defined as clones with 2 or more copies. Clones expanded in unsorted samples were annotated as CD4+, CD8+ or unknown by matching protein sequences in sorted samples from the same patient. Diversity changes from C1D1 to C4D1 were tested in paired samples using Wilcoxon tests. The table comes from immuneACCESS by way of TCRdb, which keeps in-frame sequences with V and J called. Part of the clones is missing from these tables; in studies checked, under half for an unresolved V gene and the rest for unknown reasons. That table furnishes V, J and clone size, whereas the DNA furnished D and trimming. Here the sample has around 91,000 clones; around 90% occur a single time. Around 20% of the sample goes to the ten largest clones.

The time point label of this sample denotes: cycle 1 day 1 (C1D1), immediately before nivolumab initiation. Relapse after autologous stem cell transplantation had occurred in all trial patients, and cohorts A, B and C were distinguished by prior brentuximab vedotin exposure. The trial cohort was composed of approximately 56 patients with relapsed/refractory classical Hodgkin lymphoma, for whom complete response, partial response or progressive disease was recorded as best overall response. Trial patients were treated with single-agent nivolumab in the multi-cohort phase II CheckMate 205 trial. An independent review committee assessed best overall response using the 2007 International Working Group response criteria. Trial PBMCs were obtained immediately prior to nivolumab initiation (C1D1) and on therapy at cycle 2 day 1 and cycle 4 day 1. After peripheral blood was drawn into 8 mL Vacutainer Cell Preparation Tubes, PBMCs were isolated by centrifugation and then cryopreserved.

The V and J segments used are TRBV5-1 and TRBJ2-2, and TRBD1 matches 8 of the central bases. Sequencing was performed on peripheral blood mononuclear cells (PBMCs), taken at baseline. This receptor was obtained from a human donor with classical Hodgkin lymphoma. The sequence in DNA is TGCGCCAGCAGCCACCGGACAGGGTTTGGCACCGGGGAGCTGTTTTTT. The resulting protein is CASSHRTGFGTGELFF.